This entry concerns a single T cell receptor (beta chain). The antigen remains undetermined. From the 5' RACE reads, TCRdb called clonotypes with MiXCR, one entry per CDR3 protein. The top ten clones hold under 8.5% of a sample with around 510,000 distinct CDR3 sequences, roughly 22% of them seen once. The source of the sample is a study of T-cell memory formation after mild COVID-19. The V gene's germline CDR1 is SGHKS and CDR2 YYEKEE (reference sequence). Trimming cost V 2 bases and J 1 base, with 9 bases left between them. The CDR3 is made up of 14 amino acids. The study, taken as a whole, reports: The finding that pre-infection memory included some responding clones suggested that cross-reactive memory joined.

What was sequenced was PBMCs or a T cell subset sorted from them (not recorded which). This sequence originates from an adult woman who had mild COVID-19 (a few samples of this study predate the infection). Cell type and time point are not known. The chain combines TRBV5-5 with TRBJ1-1, with D uncertain. The CDR3 region is CASSFLTGNTEAFF. The CDR3 coding sequence is TGTGCCAGCAGCTTTCTTACCGGGAACACTGAAGCTTTCTTT.